This T cell receptor beta chain was observed in a study of PD-1 blockade in classical Hodgkin lymphoma. Whole-study findings and limits: The study reported lower baseline TCR diversity in newly diagnosed patients than in healthy donors.

V lost 2 bases, J lost 4 bases, and 6 bases lay in between. The CDR3 totals 12 residues. CDR1 is SGHAT and CDR2 is FQNNGV in the germline V gene. Regarding time point: cycle 4 day 1 (C4D1), after more than five weeks of nivolumab. Each and every patient relapsed after autologous stem cell transplantation, and patients got differing brentuximab vedotin exposure. A word on this clone: No antigen is known for it.

Sequenced by immunoSEQ multiplex PCR; TCRdb stores in-frame clones only, minus some. The top ten hold 2.5% to 3.5% of the sample, which has 85,000 to 90,000 clones, over 75% seen once. This chain uses TRBV11-2 with TRBJ2-7; a possible D gene is TRBD1 (5 bases). The starting material was peripheral blood mononuclear cells (PBMCs), obtained before the fourth cycle of nivolumab. This clonotype was obtained from a human donor with classical Hodgkin lymphoma. This chain's CDR3 is CASSLSGYEQYF. CDR3 DNA: TGTGCCAGCAGCTTATCAGGGTACGAGCAGTACTTC.